Below are 21 T cell receptor beta chains sequenced from a single sample in a study of T-cell reconstitution after alpha-beta-depleted transplantation in children. Unique molecular identifiers tagged the TCRbeta library. TCRdb analysed the PCR reads with MiXCR anew, one entry per CDR3 protein. The sample carries some 200,000 distinct CDR3 sequences, roughly 15% recorded once. The sequences come from PBMCs from the stem cell graft donor, collected from the stem cell graft. The origin of the receptors is a human donor who donated a stem cell graft to a child with acute lymphoblastic leukemia.

This clonotype was counted at least ten times. The rearrangement uses TRBV6-5 and TRBJ2-1; D is unresolved. Trimming removed 0 bases from V and 1 base from J, with 10 bases in between. Germline CDR1 is MNHEY and CDR2 is SVGAGI. There are 16 residues in the CDR3. CDR3 sequence reads: CASSYSKAASYNEQFF. The CDR3 DNA reads as TGTGCCAGCAGTTACTCGAAGGCCGCTTCCTACAATGAGCAGTTCTTC.

This clonotype appeared many times. The CDR3: CASSLGAWVDAGTEAFF. The CDR3 region has the DNA TGCGCCAGCAGCTTGGGGGCTTGGGTCGACGCCGGCACTGAAGCTTTCTTT. The J gene is TRBJ1-1, the V gene TRBV5-1, with D uncertain. V was clipped by 0 bases and J by 4 bases, with 19 bases between them. Germline V gene sequence: CDR1 SGHRS, CDR2 YFSETQ. The CDR3 runs to 17 residues.

Many counts were recorded for this clonotype. V and J are TRBV20-1 and TRBJ1-3; unclear D gene. CDR3 size: 14 residues. V was clipped by 1 base and J by 5 bases, with 12 bases between them. Looked up from germline, CDR1 is DFQATT and CDR2 is SNEGSKA (reference sequence). CDR3 sequence: CSARVDQGRNTIYF. The DNA of the CDR3 is TGCAGTGCTAGAGTAGACCAAGGGAGAAACACCATATATTTT.

This clonotype has ten or more counts. The chain carries TRBV5-1 and TRBJ2-5; D gene unclear. Trimming pared 0 bases from V and 1 base from J, leaving 10 bases between. The CDR3 sequence is 15 residues long. Germline values: CDR1 SGHRS, CDR2 YFSETQ. Written as DNA, the CDR3 is TGCGCCAGCAGCTTGGCCGAAGGACCCCAAGAGACCCAGTACTTC. It yields the protein CASSLAEGPQETQYF.

This clonotype was recorded many times. The V gene is TRBV6-5, the J gene TRBJ1-2, with D unresolved. V was shortened by 4 bases and J by 5 bases, with 20 bases between the two germline ends. The CDR3 runs 16 residues. Germline V gene data show CDR1 as MNHEY and CDR2 as SVGAGI. CDR3: CASSSQRAAVGYGYTF. Written as DNA, the CDR3 is TGTGCCAGCAGTTCCCAACGAGCCGCTGTGGGGTATGGCTACACCTTC.

This clonotype was counted at least ten times. The V call is TRBV6-2 or TRBV6-3, the J call TRBJ2-1; D is possibly TRBD1 or TRBD2 (5 bases each). The CDR3 is made up of 15 amino acids. The V and J ends lost 2 bases and 7 bases respectively, with 15 bases between them. Germline values: CDR1 MNHEY, CDR2 SVGEGT. The CDR3 DNA reads TGTGCCAGCAGTTACCTACTTTATGGGGGTAATGAGCAGTTCTTC. Its translation is CASSYLLYGGNEQFF.

This clonotype occurred many times. The rearrangement uses TRBV5-6 and TRBJ2-1, with 9 bases that match TRBD1. CDR1 and CDR2 (germline): SGHDT, YYEEEE. The V gene end was trimmed by 4 bases and the J gene end by 3 bases; junction bases not matched to a gene: 5. The length of the CDR3 is 15 residues. CDR3 nucleotide sequence: TGTGCCAGCAGCCGAACGGGACAGGGCTACAATGAGCAGTTCTTC. Protein product: CASSRTGQGYNEQFF.

This clonotype was recorded many times. The chain recombines TRBV6-1 with TRBJ2-1; TRBD2 matches at 9 bases. This CDR3 is built from 18 residues. J lost 6 bases, V lost 2 bases, and 14 bases had no gene match. The germline V gene has CDR1 MNHNS and CDR2 SASEGT. DNA of the CDR3: TGTGCCAGCAGTGAACTGGTCCCTAGGGCGGGAGGGCTCAATGAGCAGTTCTTC. It encodes CASSELVPRAGGLNEQFF.

This clonotype was observed many times. The chain combines TRBV5-1 with TRBJ2-3, with D perhaps given as TRBD1 or TRBD2 (5 bases each). Germline lookup yields CDR1 SGHRS and CDR2 YFSETQ. The CDR3 length is 15 residues. Trimming removed 5 bases at V and 2 bases at J, with 15 bases between. The CDR3 region has the DNA TGCGCCAGCAGTCGGGGCAGAGGAAACACAGATACGCAGTATTTT. Its protein is CASSRGRGNTDTQYF. The full variable domain, completed using reference TRBV5-1 and TRBJ2-3, is KAGVTQTPRYLIKTRGQQVTLSCSPISGHRSVSWYQQTPGQGLQFLFEYFSETQRNKGNFPGRFSGRQFSNSRSEMNVSTLELGDSALYLCASSRGRGNTDTQYFGPGTRLTVL.

With respect to this clonotype: A much bigger clone sits one base away, suggesting this may be a read error. The chain recombines TRBV10-3 with TRBJ2-7; D possibly corresponds to TRBD1 (6 bases). The CDR3 loop spans 16 amino acids. Germline V gene sequence: CDR1 ENHRY, CDR2 SYGVKD. CDR3 bases: TGTGCCATCAGTGAGTCGGAAGGGACACCTTCCTCCGAGCAGTACTTC. Translation gives CAISESEGTPSSEQYF.

This clonotype was counted a few times. The chain employs TRBV20-1 and TRBJ2-1; 8 bases map to TRBD2. Germline V gives CDR1 DFQATT, CDR2 SNEGSKA (reference sequence). With 3 bases clipped from V and 16 bases from J, the junction kept 14 bases outside the gene matches. The length of the CDR3 is 13 residues. Written as DNA, the CDR3 is TGCAGTGCTAGTGGAGCCGGAGCGGGAGTTCGTTTCTTC. It encodes CSASGAGAGVRFF.

With respect to this clonotype: The junction does not match germline at one end; this may be a read error. The CDR3 loop is CASGFGSSGNTIYF. For the CDR3, the DNA is TGTGCCAGCGGTTTTGGCTCCTCTGGAAACACCATATATTTT. The chain links TRBV12-3 or TRBV12-4 to TRBJ1-3; D remains unclear. This CDR3 spans 14 amino acids.

The V and J genes are TRBV30 and TRBJ1-1; D ambiguous. Germline assignment: CDR1 GTSNPN and CDR2 SVGIG (reference sequence). V was cut by 0 bases and J by 2 bases, with 10 bases left in between. The CDR3 loop spans 14 amino acids. The CDR3: CAWSVPQVNTEAFF. The CDR3 region has the DNA TGTGCCTGGAGTGTACCCCAAGTTAACACTGAAGCTTTCTTT.

This clonotype showed up just a few times. The DNA of the CDR3 is TGTGCCAGCCAAGAGACTACTAGCGGCTACGAGCAGTACTTC. Its translation is CASQETTSGYEQYF. The genes are TRBV6-5 and TRBJ2-7; the match to TRBD2 covers 8 bases. V shed 8 bases, J shed 3 bases, and the junction held 9 bases outside the gene matches. The CDR3 is 14 residues long. Per germline, CDR1 MNHEY and CDR2 SVGAGI.

This clonotype was recorded many times. The chain is built from TRBV29-1 and TRBJ2-2, with D maybe TRBD1 (6 bases). Germline assignment: CDR1 SQVTM and CDR2 ANQGSEA. V was pared by 7 bases and J by 4 bases, with 16 bases between. The CDR3 contains 14 residues. The CDR3 DNA follows: TGCAGCGCCAGTAGGACAGAGAGCACCGGGGAGCTGTTTTTT. Amino acid sequence: CSASRTESTGELFF.

This clonotype was seen at least ten times. The genes are TRBV29-1 and TRBJ2-3; D unclear. CDR3 length: 13 residues. The germline V gene has CDR1 SQVTM and CDR2 ANQGSEA. Here the CDR3 reads CIARAPSTDTQYF. CDR3 coding DNA: TGCATAGCCCGAGCGCCTAGCACAGATACGCAGTATTTT.

This clonotype was found many times. The V gene is TRBV7-6, the J gene TRBJ1-6; no clear D gene. Per the germline V gene, CDR1 is SGHVS and CDR2 is FNYEAQ. The CDR3 totals 15 residues. V dropped 0 bases and J dropped 8 bases, with 11 bases sitting between them. Here the CDR3 reads CASSLAGRLHSPLHF. CDR3 DNA: TGTGCCAGCAGCTTAGCGGGGAGGCTCCATTCACCCCTCCACTTT.

This clonotype was seen at least ten times. V gene TRBV2 combines with J gene TRBJ2-3; D gene ambiguous. V was shortened by 6 bases and J by 5 bases, with 6 bases between the two germline ends. CDR3 length equals 11 residues. Germline CDR1 reads SNHLY; CDR2 reads FYNNEI. CDR3 region: CASREIDTQYF. The CDR3 DNA reads TGTGCCAGCAGGGAAATAGATACGCAGTATTTT.

This clonotype was observed a handful of times. DNA for the CDR3: TGCAGTGCTAGAGACTGGGACCCGGACAATGAGCAGTTCTTC. Translation gives CSARDWDPDNEQFF. The chain links TRBV20-1 to TRBJ2-1; D tentatively reads TRBD1 or TRBD2 (5 bases each). Deletions cut 0 bases from V and 5 bases from J, with 11 bases between. From germline, CDR1 is DFQATT and CDR2 SNEGSKA (reference sequence). This CDR3 has 14 residues.

Turning to this clonotype: A single base separates this from a much larger clone, so it may be a read error. The CDR3: CASSFRGMSHNEQFF. The CDR3, as DNA: TGTGCCAGCAGCTTTAGGGGGATGTCCCACAATGAGCAGTTCTTC. This chain uses TRBV7-9 with TRBJ2-1; TRBD1 might be the D (6 bases). The CDR3 extends over 15 amino acids. Per germline, CDR1 SEHNR and CDR2 FQNEAQ (reference sequence). Deletions cut 3 bases from V and 5 bases from J, with 14 bases between.

In this sample, this clonotype turned up many times. V gene TRBV19 combines with J gene TRBJ1-1, with 9 bases lining up with TRBD1. The CDR3 covers 14 residues. The ends lost 4 bases at V and 2 bases at J; junction bases unmatched: 2. Germline values: CDR1 LNHDA, CDR2 SQIVND (reference sequence). The CDR3 DNA sequence: TGTGCCAGTAGTACGGGACAGGGTAACACTGAAGCTTTCTTT. It codes for CASSTGQGNTEAFF.